This TCR beta chain came from a study of OX40 agonist ivuxolimab in advanced cancers. Study-level information: At doses from 0.01 to 10 mg/kg, patients were given intravenous ivuxolimab every 2 weeks. Study-level findings and limits: Fewer expanded clones were found on average in CD4+ than in CD8+ T cells.

Trimming took 0 bases from V and 9 from J, leaving 16 bases between them. Germline lookup yields CDR1 SGHRS and CDR2 YFSETQ. This CDR3 comprises 14 residues. To note about this clone: Antigen unknown.

TCRdb keeps only in-frame clones here, not all; method: immunoSEQ multiplex PCR. The sample shows tens of thousands of clones, 80% of them seen only once. Material: CD4+ or CD8+ T cells sorted from blood, obtained in a trial of the OX40 agonist ivuxolimab. This receptor was identified in an adult with an advanced solid tumor such as melanoma, head and neck, liver or kidney cancer. The chain combines TRBV5-1 with TRBJ2-7, with no clear D. CDR3 DNA sequence: TGCGCCAGCAGCTTGGGTGGCACTACTACGAGGCAGTACTTC. It specifies CASSLGGTTTRQYF.